Below, 22 T cell receptor beta chains from the same sample are listed, as sequenced in a study of OX40 agonist ivuxolimab in advanced cancers. The data were produced by immunoSEQ multiplex PCR, yet TCRdb's version contains in-frame clones alone and is incomplete. The repertoire consists of tens of thousands of clones, with over 75% occurring once and the leading ten covering over 1.5%. Sequences were derived from CD4+ or CD8+ T cells sorted from blood, sampled in a trial of the OX40 agonist ivuxolimab. The receptor set was obtained from an adult with an advanced solid tumor such as melanoma, head and neck, liver or kidney cancer.

CDR3 residues: CASRPRARGGGVAKNIQYF. The CDR3 region has the DNA TGTGCCAGTAGACCTAGGGCTCGCGGAGGAGGAGTAGCCAAAAACATTCAGTACTTC. The chain uses TRBV19 and TRBJ2-4, with TRBD2 as a possible D gene (5 bases). CDR1 is LNHDA, CDR2 SQIVND, per germline (reference sequence). V lost 6 bases to trimming and J lost 0 bases, with 24 bases between them. The CDR3 runs to 19 residues.

The genes are TRBV7-2 and TRBJ1-2; 7 positions agree with TRBD1. This CDR3 is built from 15 residues. Germline lookup yields CDR1 SGHTA and CDR2 FQGNSA. V lost 5 bases and J lost 4; bases outside the gene matches: 10. CDR3 nucleotide sequence: TGTGCCAGCAGCGCGGCAGCAGCAGGGGGCTATGGCTACACCTTC. This encodes CASSAAAAGGYGYTF.

This clone was picked up a small number of times. The germline gene is not matched at one end of the junction; a read error may be the cause. V is TRBV11-2 and J is TRBJ1-2, with D unresolved. Germline V gene lookup returns CDR1 SGHAT and CDR2 FQNNGV. The CDR3 totals 15 residues. The DNA of the CDR3 is TGTGCCAGCAGCTTTTCCCTAACGAATCAATCCCCGCTGGCCTTC. Protein: CASSFSLTNQSPLAF.

The chain is built from TRBV5-1 and TRBJ2-5, with TRBD1 as a possible D gene (6 bases). The V gene's germline CDR1 is SGHRS and CDR2 YFSETQ. The CDR3 length is 14 residues. Trimming stripped 5 bases from V and 5 bases from J, with 16 bases between. CDR3 coding DNA: TGCGCCAGCAGAGAATCAGGGGCCGGGGAGACCCAGTACTTC. Protein: CASRESGAGETQYF. Looking up the rest from reference TRBV5-1 and TRBJ2-5 gives the full variable domain: KAGVTQTPRYLIKTRGQQVTLSCSPISGHRSVSWYQQTPGQGLQFLFEYFSETQRNKGNFPGRFSGRQFSNSRSEMNVSTLELGDSALYLCASRESGAGETQYFGPGTRLLVL.

The chain links TRBV25-1 to TRBJ2-2, with D possibly TRBD2 on 7 matching bases. CDR1 MGHDK and CDR2 SYGVNS come from the germline V gene. This CDR3 region has 18 residues. V lost 3 bases to trimming and J lost 2 bases, with 19 bases between them. CDR3 sequence reads: CASSDRLFRGGNTGELFF. Written as DNA, the CDR3 is TGTGCCAGCAGTGATCGCCTTTTCCGCGGGGGCAACACCGGGGAGCTGTTTTTT.

The chain carries TRBV11-3 and TRBJ2-5; TRBD2 matches 11 bases. V dropped 5 bases and J dropped 0; count of bases not matched to a gene: 5. CDR1 and CDR2 from the germline V gene are SGHNT and YENEEA. This CDR3 comprises 16 residues. CDR3 in amino acids: CASSKGTSGYQETQYF. DNA of the CDR3: TGTGCCAGCAGCAAAGGGACTAGCGGTTACCAAGAGACCCAGTACTTC. The entire variable domain, with the rest obtained from reference TRBV11-3 and TRBJ2-5, is as follows: EAGVVQSPRYKIIEKKQPVAFWCNPISGHNTLYWYLQNLGQGPELLIRYENEEAVDDSQLPKDRFSAERLKGVDSTLKIQPAELGDSAVYLCASSKGTSGYQETQYFGPGTRLLVL.

The chain couples TRBV10-2 to TRBJ2-1; the match to TRBD1 covers 9 bases. With 8 bases clipped from V and 6 bases from J, the junction kept 11 bases outside the gene matches. There are 15 residues in the CDR3. CDR1 is WSHSY and CDR2 is SAAADI in the germline V gene. For the CDR3, the DNA is TGCGCCAGCGGCGGAAGACAGGGGGTACGCAATGAGCAGTTCTTC. The encoded protein is CASGGRQGVRNEQFF.

The chain links TRBV9 to TRBJ2-1; no reliable D call. Trimming shortened V by 0 bases and J by 9 bases, and 4 bases separated the two germline ends. This CDR3 has 11 amino acids. Germline V gene sequence: CDR1 SGDLS, CDR2 YYNGEE. As DNA, the CDR3 is TGTGCCAGCAGCGTAGGGACTGAGCAGTTCTTC. Amino acids: CASSVGTEQFF.

This chain joins TRBV19 and TRBJ2-1; 7 bases fit TRBD2. The CDR3 has 19 residues. V lost 1 base and J lost 0; bases outside the gene matches: 12. Germline V gene data show CDR1 as LNHDA and CDR2 as SQIVND (reference sequence). CDR3 DNA sequence: TGTGCCAGTAGTATAGGAGGGTGGGCTAGCGGTACCTCCTACAATGAGCAGTTCTTC. Translation: CASSIGGWASGTSYNEQFF.

The chain joins TRBV28 to TRBJ1-2; D call uncertain. There are 12 residues in the CDR3. V was trimmed by 4 bases and J by 8 bases, leaving 11 bases between them. Looked up from germline, CDR1 is MDHEN and CDR2 is SYDVKM. In DNA, the CDR3 is TGTGCCAGCAGTTATCGGACCCGCGGCTACACCTTC. It translates to CASSYRTRGYTF.

This chain connects TRBV5-4 to TRBJ2-5; 7 bases line up with TRBD1. The junction had 1 base not matched to a gene; V was cut back by 4 bases and J by 1 base. This CDR3 is built from 13 residues. The germline V gene has CDR1 SGHNT and CDR2 YYREEE (reference sequence). CDR3 loop: CASSRDSQETQYF. The CDR3 DNA reads as TGTGCCAGCAGCCGGGACAGCCAAGAGACCCAGTACTTC. Looking up the rest from reference TRBV5-4 and TRBJ2-5 gives the full variable domain: ETGVTQSPTHLIKTRGQQVTLRCSSQSGHNTVSWYQQALGQGPQFIFQYYREEENGRGNFPPRFSGLQFPNYSSELNVNALELDDSALYLCASSRDSQETQYFGPGTRLLVL.

This clone was recorded only once. The V gene is TRBV6-4, the J gene TRBJ2-3; D is unresolved. From germline, CDR1 is MRHNA and CDR2 SNTAGT. V was clipped by 2 bases and J by 1 base, with 16 bases between them. CDR3 length equals 17 residues. The CDR3 DNA reads as TGTGCCAGCAGTGACGGGATCCCAACCCTCTGCACAGATACGCAGTATTTT. Protein sequence: CASSDGIPTLCTDTQYF.

The rearrangement joins TRBV10-3 to TRBJ2-5; D is perhaps TRBD1 (6 bases). CDR3 length equals 13 residues. Trimming cost V 2 bases and J 3 bases, with 7 bases left between them. Germline CDR1 reads ENHRY; CDR2 reads SYGVKD. CDR3 residues: CAISERTEETQYF. DNA for the CDR3: TGTGCCATCAGTGAGAGGACAGAAGAGACCCAGTACTTC.

This sequence joins TRBV11-2 and TRBJ2-6; D possibly matches TRBD1 or TRBD2 (5 bases each). The germline gives CDR1 SGHAT, CDR2 FQNNGV. This CDR3 has 13 residues. V lost 8 bases and J 0 bases, leaving 5 bases between the germline ends. CDR3 nucleotide sequence: TGTGCCAGCGGGACCTCTGGGGCCAACGTCCTGACTTTC. Protein product: CASGTSGANVLTF.

The chain joins TRBV19 to TRBJ1-4; D perhaps matches TRBD1 (6 bases). Germline V gene sequence: CDR1 LNHDA, CDR2 SQIVND (reference sequence). This CDR3 contains 17 residues. The V gene lost 5 bases and the J gene lost 5 bases, with 21 bases spanning the gap. CDR3 region: CASSLDGGEGGNEKLFF. CDR3 sequence (DNA): TGTGCCAGTAGTTTGGATGGGGGCGAGGGAGGAAATGAAAAACTGTTTTTT.

The chain joins TRBV15 to TRBJ1-5, with D perhaps matching TRBD1 (5 bases). Trimming shortened V by 5 bases and J by 0 bases, and 11 bases separated the two germline ends. The CDR3 spans 15 residues. Looked up from germline, CDR1 is LNHNV and CDR2 is YYDKDF (reference sequence). CDR3 nucleotides: TGTGCCACCAGCCAGGGAAGAGGTAGCAATCAGCCCCAGCATTTT. Protein sequence: CATSQGRGSNQPQHF. Together with reference TRBV15 and TRBJ1-5, the CDR3 gives the full variable domain: DAMVIQNPRYQVTQFGKPVTLSCSQTLNHNVMYWYQQKSSQAPKLLFHYYDKDFNNEADTPDNFQSRRPNTSFCFLDIRSPGLGDTAMYLCATSQGRGSNQPQHFGDGTRLSIL.

This chain links TRBV15 with TRBJ2-1, with 12 bases matching TRBD2. Trimming at V came to 6 bases and at J to 7 bases, leaving 13 bases not matched to a gene. Germline CDR1 is LNHNV and CDR2 is YYDKDF (reference sequence). The CDR3 is made up of 17 amino acids. The CDR3 spells CATRSGLAGNGFNEQFF. Written as DNA, the CDR3 is TGTGCCACCAGATCTGGACTAGCGGGAAACGGATTTAATGAGCAGTTCTTC.

The chain has TRBV9 and TRBJ2-2; D remains unclear. The length of the CDR3 is 14 residues. Germline V gene data show CDR1 as SGDLS and CDR2 as YYNGEE. V gave up 5 bases and J gave up 1 base, with 9 bases separating them. CDR3 DNA sequence: TGTGCCAGCAGTGGCCCAAAGAACACCGGGGAGCTGTTTTTT. This gives the protein CASSGPKNTGELFF.

V gene TRBV5-8 combines with J gene TRBJ1-4, with D perhaps matching TRBD1 (6 bases). Germline-derived CDR1 and CDR2 are SGHTS and YDEGEE. The CDR3 is 15 residues long. Between the trimmed V and J ends, which lost 5 bases and 7 bases, there was a span of 18 bases. CDR3 in DNA: TGTGCCAGCAGGGGAAAACAGGGACTAGCTGAAAAACTGTTTTTT. It yields the protein CASRGKQGLAEKLFF.

CDR3 loop: CASSQSKGPYGYTF. DNA for the CDR3: TGTGCCAGCAGCCAATCGAAGGGGCCCTATGGCTACACCTTC. The genes are TRBV16 and TRBJ1-2; D possibly corresponds to TRBD1 (5 bases). Germline V gives CDR1 KGHSY, CDR2 FQNENV. V lost 0 bases and J 4 bases, leaving 9 bases between the germline ends. CDR3 length equals 14 residues.

V and J are TRBV27 and TRBJ2-5; 9 nucleotides align to TRBD2. Germline trimming cut 3 bases from V and 5 bases from J; bases unmatched to any gene: 10. The germline CDR1 and CDR2 sequences are MNHEY and SMNVEV (reference sequence). This CDR3 comprises 16 residues. The CDR3 bases are TGTGCCAGCAGTTTGAATAGCGGGAGAGCGCGGGAGACCCAGTACTTC. Translation: CASSLNSGRARETQYF.

J is TRBJ2-7 and V is TRBV6-5; TRBD1 aligns across 9 bases. This CDR3 has 16 amino acids. V lost 4 bases and J lost 3; bases outside the gene matches: 10. Germline assignment: CDR1 MNHEY and CDR2 SVGAGI. CDR3 protein: CASSLGGGQGFYEQYF. The CDR3 DNA is TGTGCCAGCAGTTTAGGGGGGGGACAGGGTTTCTACGAGCAGTACTTC.